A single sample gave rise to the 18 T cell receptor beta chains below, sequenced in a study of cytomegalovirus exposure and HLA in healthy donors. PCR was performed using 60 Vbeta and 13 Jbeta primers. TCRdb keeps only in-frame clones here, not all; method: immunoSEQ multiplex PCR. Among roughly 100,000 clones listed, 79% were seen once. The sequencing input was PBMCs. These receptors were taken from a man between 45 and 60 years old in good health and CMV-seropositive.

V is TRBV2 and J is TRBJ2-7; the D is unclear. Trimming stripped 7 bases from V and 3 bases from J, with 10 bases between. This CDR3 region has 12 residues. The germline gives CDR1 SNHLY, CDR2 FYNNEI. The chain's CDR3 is CASTRSDYEQYF. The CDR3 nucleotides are TGTGCCAGCACCCGGTCCGACTACGAGCAGTACTTC.

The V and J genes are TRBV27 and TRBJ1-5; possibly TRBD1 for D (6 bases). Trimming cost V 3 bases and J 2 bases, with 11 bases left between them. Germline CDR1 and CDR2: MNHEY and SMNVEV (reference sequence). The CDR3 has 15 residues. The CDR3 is CASSFSGAGNQPQHF. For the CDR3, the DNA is TGTGCCAGCAGTTTTTCAGGGGCTGGCAATCAGCCCCAGCATTTT.

CDR3 loop: CASSLLREGFSGNTIYF. CDR3 nucleotides: TGTGCCAGCAGCTTACTACGAGAGGGCTTCTCTGGAAACACCATATATTTT. The chain employs TRBV7-2 and TRBJ1-3; no clear D. V shed 2 bases and J shed 0 bases, with 14 bases lying between them. CDR3 length: 17 residues. Germline V gene sequence: CDR1 SGHTA, CDR2 FQGNSA.

The CDR3 loop reads CASSLEPGEDTGELFF. DNA for the CDR3: TGTGCCAGCAGCTTAGAGCCGGGAGAAGACACCGGGGAGCTGTTTTTT. This sequence joins TRBV7-6 and TRBJ2-2; a possible D gene is TRBD2 (6 bases). CDR1 is SGHVS and CDR2 is FNYEAQ in the germline V gene. The germline V and J ends were trimmed by 1 base and 3 bases, with 12 bases remaining between them. The CDR3 has 16 amino acids. Combining the CDR3 with reference TRBV7-6 and TRBJ2-2 gives the whole variable domain GAGVSQSPRYKVTKRGQDVALRCDPISGHVSLYWYRQALGQGPEFLTYFNYEAQQDKSGLPNDRFSAERPEGSISTLTIQRTEQRDSAMYRCASSLEPGEDTGELFFGEGSRLTVL.

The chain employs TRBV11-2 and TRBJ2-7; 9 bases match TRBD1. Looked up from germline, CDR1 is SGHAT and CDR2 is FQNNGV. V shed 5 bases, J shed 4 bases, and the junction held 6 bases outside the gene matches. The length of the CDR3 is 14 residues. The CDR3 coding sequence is TGTGCCAGCAGCCCCCCCGGGACAGGGTACGAGCAGTACTTC. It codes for CASSPPGTGYEQYF.

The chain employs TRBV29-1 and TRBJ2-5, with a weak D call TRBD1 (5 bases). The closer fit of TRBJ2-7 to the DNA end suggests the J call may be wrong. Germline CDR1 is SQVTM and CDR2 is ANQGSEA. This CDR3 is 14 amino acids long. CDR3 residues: CSVEDEAGSYEQYF. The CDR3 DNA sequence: TGCAGCGTTGAAGATGAGGCAGGGTCCTACGAGCAGTACTTC.

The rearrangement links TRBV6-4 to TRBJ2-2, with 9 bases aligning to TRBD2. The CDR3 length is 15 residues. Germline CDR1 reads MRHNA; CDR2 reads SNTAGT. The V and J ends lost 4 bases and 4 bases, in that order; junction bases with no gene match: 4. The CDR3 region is CASSALAGTTGELFF. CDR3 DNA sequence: TGTGCCAGCAGTGCGCTAGCGGGGACCACCGGGGAGCTGTTTTTT.

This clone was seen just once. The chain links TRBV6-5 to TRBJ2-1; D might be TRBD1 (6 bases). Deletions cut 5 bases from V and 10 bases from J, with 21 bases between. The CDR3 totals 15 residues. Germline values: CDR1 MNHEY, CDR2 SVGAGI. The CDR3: CASSTQATGYREQFF. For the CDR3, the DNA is TGTGCCAGCAGTACCCAAGCTACAGGGTACCGGGAGCAGTTCTTC.

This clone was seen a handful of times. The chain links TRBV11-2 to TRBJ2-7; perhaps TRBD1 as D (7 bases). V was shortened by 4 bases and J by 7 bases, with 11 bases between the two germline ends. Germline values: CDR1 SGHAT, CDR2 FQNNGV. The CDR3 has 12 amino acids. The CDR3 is CASSSGGREQYF. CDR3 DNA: TGTGCCAGCAGCTCAGGGGGGAGGGAGCAGTACTTC. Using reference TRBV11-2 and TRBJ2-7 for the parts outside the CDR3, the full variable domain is EAGVAQSPRYKIIEKRQSVAFWCNPISGHATLYWYQQILGQGPKLLIQFQNNGVVDDSQLPKDRFSAERLKGVDSTLKIQPAKLEDSAVYLCASSSGGREQYFGPGTRLTVT.

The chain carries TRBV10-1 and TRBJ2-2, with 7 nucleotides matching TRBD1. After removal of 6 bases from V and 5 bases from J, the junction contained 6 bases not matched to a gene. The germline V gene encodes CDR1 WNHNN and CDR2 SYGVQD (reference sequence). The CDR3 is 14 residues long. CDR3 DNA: TGCGCCAGCAGGGATGACAGGGAAACCGGGGAGCTGTTTTTT. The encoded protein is CASRDDRETGELFF.

DNA of the CDR3: TGTGCCAGCAGTTCCCCCAAACAGGGTCGCTACGAGCAGTACTTC. Amino acid sequence: CASSSPKQGRYEQYF. V is TRBV28 and J is TRBJ2-7; D perhaps matches TRBD1 (6 bases). Germline V gene lookup returns CDR1 MDHEN and CDR2 SYDVKM. V was pared by 4 bases and J by 3 bases, with 16 bases between. The CDR3 totals 15 residues.

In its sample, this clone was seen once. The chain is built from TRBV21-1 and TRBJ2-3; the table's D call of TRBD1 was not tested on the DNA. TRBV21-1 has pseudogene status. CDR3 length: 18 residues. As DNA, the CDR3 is TGTGCCAGCACCTACCGTCCTCCGGGACAGGGACGGGGAGATACGCAGTATTTT. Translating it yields CASTYRPPGQGRGDTQYF.

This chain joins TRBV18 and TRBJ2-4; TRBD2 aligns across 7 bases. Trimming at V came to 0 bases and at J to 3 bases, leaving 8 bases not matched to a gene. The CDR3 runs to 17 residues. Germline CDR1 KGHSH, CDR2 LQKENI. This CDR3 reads CASSPPRAGDGKNIQYF. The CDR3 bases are TGTGCCAGCTCACCACCGAGGGCGGGAGATGGCAAAAACATTCAGTACTTC.

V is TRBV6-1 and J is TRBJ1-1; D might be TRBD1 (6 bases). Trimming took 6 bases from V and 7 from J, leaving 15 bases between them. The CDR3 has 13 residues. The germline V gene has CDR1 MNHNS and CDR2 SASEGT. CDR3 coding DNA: TGTGCCAGCAGATTAGGGGGGGCGGGTGAAGCTTTCTTT. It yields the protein CASRLGGAGEAFF.

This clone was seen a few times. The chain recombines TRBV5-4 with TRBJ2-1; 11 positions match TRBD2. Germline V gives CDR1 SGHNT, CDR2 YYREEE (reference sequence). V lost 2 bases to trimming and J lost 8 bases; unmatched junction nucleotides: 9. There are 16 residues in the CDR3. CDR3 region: CASSLVAGGPYYEQFF. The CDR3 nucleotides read TGTGCCAGCAGCTTAGTAGCGGGAGGGCCTTATTATGAGCAGTTCTTC. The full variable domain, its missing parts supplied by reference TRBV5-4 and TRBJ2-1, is ETGVTQSPTHLIKTRGQQVTLRCSSQSGHNTVSWYQQALGQGPQFIFQYYREEENGRGNFPPRFSGLQFPNYSSELNVNALELDDSALYLCASSLVAGGPYYEQFFGPGTRLTVL.

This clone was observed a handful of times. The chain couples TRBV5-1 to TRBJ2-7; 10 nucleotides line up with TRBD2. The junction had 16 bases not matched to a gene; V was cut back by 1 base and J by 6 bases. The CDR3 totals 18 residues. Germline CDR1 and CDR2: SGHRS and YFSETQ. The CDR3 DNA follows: TGCGCCAGCAGCTTGAGTCAGCGGGAGGGCCTCCGTCCCTCCGAGCAGTACTTC. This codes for CASSLSQREGLRPSEQYF.

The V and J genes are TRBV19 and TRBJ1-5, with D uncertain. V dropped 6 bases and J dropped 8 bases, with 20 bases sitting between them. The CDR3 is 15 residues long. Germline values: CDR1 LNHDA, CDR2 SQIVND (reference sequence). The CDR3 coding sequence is TGTGCCAGTAGCCCCCAGGAGGTCCGCGGGGAGCCCCAGCATTTT. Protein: CASSPQEVRGEPQHF. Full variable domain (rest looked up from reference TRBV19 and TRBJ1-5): DGGITQSPKYLFRKEGQNVTLSCEQNLNHDAMYWYRQDPGQGLRLIYYSQIVNDFQKGDIAEGYSVSREKKESFPLTVTSAQKNPTAFYLCASSPQEVRGEPQHFGDGTRLSIL.

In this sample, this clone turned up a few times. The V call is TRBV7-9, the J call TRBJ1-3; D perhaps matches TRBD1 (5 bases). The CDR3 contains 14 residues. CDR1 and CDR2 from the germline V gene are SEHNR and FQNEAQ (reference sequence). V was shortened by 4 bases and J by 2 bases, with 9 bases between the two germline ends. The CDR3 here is CASSWGGAGNTIYF. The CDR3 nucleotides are TGTGCCAGCAGCTGGGGGGGAGCTGGAAACACCATATATTTT.